This entry features one T cell receptor (beta chain) sequence. Its target is unknown. The entry originates in a study of beta chain features in type 1 diabetes. Study details: The patients were much like the healthy donors in age, gender and cell yields. Study results and caveats: Cells with high TCR expression could be over-represented when cDNA is sequenced. A potential PCR bias toward shorter templates would be equal in patient and control samples.

A heparinised blood draw that averaged about 100 mL was obtained once from each donor. Sequenced material consisted of expressed TCRB transcripts (all of the isolated RNA was reverse transcribed). TCRdb's copy holds only in-frame clones and misses some; the assay was immunoSEQ multiplex PCR. Among nearly 350,000 clones listed, roughly 8% were seen once. Germline V CDR1 and CDR2: MNHEY, SMNVEV (reference sequence). CDR3 length: 13 amino acids. Trimming cost V 9 bases and J 2 bases, with 13 bases left between them. The sample taken for sequencing was central memory CD4+ T cells from blood. The clonotype comes from a woman between 18 and 29 years old in good health. The rearrangement links TRBV27 to TRBJ2-5; D ambiguous. This CDR3 is CASAKLDQETQYF. Here the CDR3 DNA reads TGTGCCAGTGCTAAACTTGATCAAGAGACCCAGTACTTC.